This T cell receptor (beta chain) was found in a study of T cells in Graves' hyperthyroidism and ophthalmopathy (dated by TCRdb to the late 2010s). Looking at the study overall: Peripheral blood samples were taken at initial diagnosis, before any treatment was given. A discovery cohort of about 96 patients, 43 with Graves' ophthalmopathy and 57 with stable Graves' hyperthyroidism, was used to find distinguishing TCR V-J signatures. Whether ophthalmopathy could be predicted prospectively was tested in an independent validation cohort made up of under 20 hyperthyroidism patients plus 17 patients who later progressed to ophthalmopathy. The 85 to 100 discovery patients were divided at random into training and test sets in a 7:3 ratio. In about 6 Graves' hyperthyroidism patients, the study also compared T-cell repertoires from thyroid tissue with T-cell repertoires from blood. After sampling, hyperthyroidism patients received methimazole starting at 30 mg daily, and ophthalmopathy patients received high-dose intravenous methylprednisolone. According to the paper, TCR Vbeta CDR3 sequencing was carried out on about 140 peripheral blood samples, which came from fewer than 50 ophthalmopathy, approximately 72 hyperthyroidism and approximately 17 progressor patients.

The TCR beta CDR3 regions were amplified from RNA transcripts. A first-round RT-PCR of the TCR CDR3 used the HTBI primer set with the Qiagen OneStep RT-PCR kit. The libraries were constructed in a second round of multiplex PCR and then size-selected and purified. Sequencing of the libraries was done on an Illumina HiSeq2000 using paired-end 100 bp reads. The paper's processing steps were these. Raw data were processed with SOAPnuke, discarding reads with adapters, uncalled bases, mean Phred below 15, or no exact constant-primer or identifier match. COPE v1.2.5 was used to merge the high-quality paired reads, and each unique nucleotide sequence was defined as a clonotype. MiTCR v1.1 was used to align the clonotypes against IMGT TRBV, TRBD and TRBJ reference segments. The analysis was restricted to V-J combinations with a frequency above 0.0001, which together covered about 99% of the repertoires. A TCS score was defined as the ratio between F50 (clonal expansion) and ExV (chaos), using BLOSUM62-based TCRdist between CDR3 peptides within each V-J. Welch's t-statistics and random forest reduced 500 to 650 V-J features to around 14, which were used in a naive Bayes classifier (R e1071). TCRdb's own reprocessing of the public reads used fastp at Q25 and MiXCR and kept productive beta chains. Entries that share a CDR3 protein sequence are merged under the most common genes and DNA. Clone size and V and J calls follow TCRdb, not the original study. This sample has around 370,000 distinct CDR3 sequences in its table, and about 18% of those were observed once. The ten largest clones add up to 35% to 45% of the sample.

Only one count was recorded for this clonotype. Its antigen is unknown. No per-base quality is available; no much larger clone lies one base away. One read gives only weak evidence. Ophthalmopathy patients had moderately to severely active disease, with a Clinical Activity Score of 3 or more, a NOSPECS grade of 4 or more, and a disease duration of less than 3 months. Exclusion was applied to patients with uncontrolled infections, other autoimmune diseases, pregnancy or lactation. Diagnoses were based on clinical symptoms, serum thyroxine and TRAb, thyroid ultrasound and orbital computed tomography. PBMCs were isolated from approximately 10 ml of fresh peripheral blood by Ficoll-Paque density gradient centrifugation. Trizol reagent was used to extract total RNA, and RNA quality was then checked on an Agilent 2100 Bioanalyzer. V loses 0 bases, J loses 8 bases, and the germline ends lie 22 bases apart. CDR1 and CDR2 are drawn from the germline V gene (reference sequence): SGHKS, YYEKEE. The CDR3 starts with the cysteine, ends with the phenylalanine, and has 17 residues. This entry keeps only the CDR3 DNA: 51 bases, framed from base 1.

General study outcomes and caveats: In validation, the model predicted progression to ophthalmopathy a median of roughly 6.5 months before onset, with 70% to 71% sensitivity and just under 75% specificity. Most expanded thyroid clonotypes (frequency above 0.001) were also found in blood, which suggests that blood repertoires may mirror thyroid immune responses. Ophthalmopathy was separated from stable hyperthyroidism by a 13 V-J signature model, with roughly 88% sensitivity and approximately 81% specificity obtained in cross-validation and 80%/75% obtained in testing. No statistical method was used to fix the sample size in advance, and group allocation was not hidden from the investigators.

The V and J segments used are TRBV5-5 and TRBJ2-3, with the D gene not confidently named. The sequence was obtained from a man aged 18-30 years with Graves' ophthalmopathy. Sequencing input: blood. The encoded CDR3 is CASSLVAGVPQAGTQYF. Read as DNA, the sequence is TGTGCCAGCAGCTTGGTGGCAGGAGTCCCCCAGGCAGGTACGCAGTATTTT.